This TCR beta chain was profiled in a study of glioma-infiltrating T cells after dendritic cell vaccination. Study-wide points: TCR clonality showed no direct relationship with survival.

Primers: 60 V beta forward and 13 J beta reverse. Sequenced by immunoSEQ multiplex PCR; TCRdb stores in-frame clones only, minus some. The data hold 20,000 to 30,000 clones, with 85% to 90% observed a single time. Only one count was recorded for this clone. Its antigen is currently unknown. This CDR3 region has 13 residues. Germline CDR1 and CDR2: SGHTA and FQGNSA. V gave up 8 bases and J gave up 2 bases, with 9 bases separating them. Sample time point: after dendritic cell vaccination, including at tumor progression/relapse. No glioblastoma patient carried an isocitrate dehydrogenase mutation. This chain joins TRBV7-2 and TRBJ1-4, with D perhaps TRBD1 (6 bases). This clonotype was sampled from a human donor with glioblastoma. The specimen was blood, collected after dendritic cell vaccination. CDR3 nucleotides: TGTGCCAGCGGAGACAGGACTAATGAAAAACTGTTTTTT. Protein sequence: CASGDRTNEKLFF.